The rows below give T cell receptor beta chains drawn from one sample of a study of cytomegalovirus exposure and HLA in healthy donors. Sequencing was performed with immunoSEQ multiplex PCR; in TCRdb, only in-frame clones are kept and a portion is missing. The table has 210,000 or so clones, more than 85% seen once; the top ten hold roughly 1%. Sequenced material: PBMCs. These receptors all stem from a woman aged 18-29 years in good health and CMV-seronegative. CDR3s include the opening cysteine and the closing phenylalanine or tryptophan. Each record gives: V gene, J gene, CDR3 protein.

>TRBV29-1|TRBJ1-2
CSVEVGEDYGYTF
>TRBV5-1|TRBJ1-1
CASSLGAREGEAFF
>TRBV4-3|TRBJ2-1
CATRHPYNEQFF
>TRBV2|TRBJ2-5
CASTNQGGHQETQYF
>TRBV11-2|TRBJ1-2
CASSSVGQGAYGYTF
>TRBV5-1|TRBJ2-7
CASSLSLAGATYEQYF
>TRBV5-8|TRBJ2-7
CASSALLAGPYEQYF
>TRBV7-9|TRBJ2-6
CASSPGQAAGANVLTF
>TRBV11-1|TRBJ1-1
CASSFFGTTEAFF
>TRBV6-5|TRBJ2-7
CASSYTAGALLREQYF
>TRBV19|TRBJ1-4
CASASTAVTEKLFF
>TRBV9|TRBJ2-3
CASSVGAGADDTQYF
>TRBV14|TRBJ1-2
CASSQDTPGSRYGYTF
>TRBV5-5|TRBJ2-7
CASSLHMGGSYEQYF
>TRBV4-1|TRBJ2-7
CASSQDRVSHEQYF
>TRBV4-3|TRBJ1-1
CASSLDRDTEAFF